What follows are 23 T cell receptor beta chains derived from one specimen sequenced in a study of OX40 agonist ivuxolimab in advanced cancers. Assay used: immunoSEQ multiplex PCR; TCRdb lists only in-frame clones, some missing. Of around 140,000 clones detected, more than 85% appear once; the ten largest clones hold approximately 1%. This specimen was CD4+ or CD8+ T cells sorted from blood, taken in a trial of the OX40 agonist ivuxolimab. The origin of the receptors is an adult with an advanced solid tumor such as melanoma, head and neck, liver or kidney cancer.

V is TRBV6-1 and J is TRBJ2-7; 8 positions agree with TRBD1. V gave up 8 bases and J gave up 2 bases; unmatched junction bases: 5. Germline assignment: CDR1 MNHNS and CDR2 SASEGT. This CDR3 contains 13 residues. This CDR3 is CASGQGGPYEQYF. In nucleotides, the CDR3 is TGTGCCAGCGGACAGGGAGGTCCCTACGAGCAGTACTTC.

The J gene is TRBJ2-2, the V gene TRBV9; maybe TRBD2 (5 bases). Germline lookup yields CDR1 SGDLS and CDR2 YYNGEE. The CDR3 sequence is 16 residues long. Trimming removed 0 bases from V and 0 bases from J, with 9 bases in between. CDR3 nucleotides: TGTGCCAGCAGCGTAGTGGAGCGGTCGAACACCGGGGAGCTGTTTTTT. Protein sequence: CASSVVERSNTGELFF.

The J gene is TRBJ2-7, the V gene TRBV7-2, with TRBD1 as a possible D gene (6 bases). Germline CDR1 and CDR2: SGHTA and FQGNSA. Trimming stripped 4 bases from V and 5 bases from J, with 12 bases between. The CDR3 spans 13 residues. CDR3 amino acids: CASSSLGGHEQYF. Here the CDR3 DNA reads TGTGCCAGCAGCTCCCTTGGGGGCCACGAGCAGTACTTC.

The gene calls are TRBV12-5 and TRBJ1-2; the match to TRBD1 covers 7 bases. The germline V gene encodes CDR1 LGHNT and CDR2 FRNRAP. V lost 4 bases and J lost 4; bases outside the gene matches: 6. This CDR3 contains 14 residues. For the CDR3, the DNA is TGTGCTAGTGGTTCCACCGGGACAGCCTATGGCTACACCTTC. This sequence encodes CASGSTGTAYGYTF.

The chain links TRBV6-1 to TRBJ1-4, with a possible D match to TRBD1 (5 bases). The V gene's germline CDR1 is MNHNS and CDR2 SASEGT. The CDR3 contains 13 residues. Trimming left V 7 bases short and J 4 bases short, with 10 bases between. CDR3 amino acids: CASKRDLNEKLFF. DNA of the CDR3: TGTGCCAGCAAGAGGGACCTTAATGAAAAACTGTTTTTT.

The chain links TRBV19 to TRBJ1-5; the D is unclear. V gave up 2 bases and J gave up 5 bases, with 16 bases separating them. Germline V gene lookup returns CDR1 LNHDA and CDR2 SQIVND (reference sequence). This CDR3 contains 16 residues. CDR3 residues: CASSILVAAADQPQHF. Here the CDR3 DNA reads TGTGCCAGTAGTATATTAGTTGCGGCAGCAGATCAGCCCCAGCATTTT.

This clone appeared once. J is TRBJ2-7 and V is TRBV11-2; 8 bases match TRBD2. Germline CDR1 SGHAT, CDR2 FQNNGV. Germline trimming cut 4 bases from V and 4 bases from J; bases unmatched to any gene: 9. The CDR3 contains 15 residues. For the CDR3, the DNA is TGTGCCAGCAGCTCCCCGAGTAGCGGGGAATACGAGCAGTACTTC. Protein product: CASSSPSSGEYEQYF.

The CDR3 bases are TGCAGCGTCTCAGGGGGCTGGAACTATGGCTACACCTTC. Translated: CSVSGGWNYGYTF. This chain links TRBV29-1 with TRBJ1-2, with 8 positions matching TRBD1. V shed 6 bases and J 2 bases; nucleotides not matched to a gene: 5. The CDR3 runs to 13 residues. The V gene's germline CDR1 is SQVTM and CDR2 ANQGSEA.

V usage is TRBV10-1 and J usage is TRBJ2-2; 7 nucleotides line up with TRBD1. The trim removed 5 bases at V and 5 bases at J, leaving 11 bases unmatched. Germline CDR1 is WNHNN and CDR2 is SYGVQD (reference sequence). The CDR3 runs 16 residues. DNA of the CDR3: TGCGCCAGCAGTCATGAGGTGACAGGGAGAACCGGGGAGCTGTTTTTT. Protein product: CASSHEVTGRTGELFF.

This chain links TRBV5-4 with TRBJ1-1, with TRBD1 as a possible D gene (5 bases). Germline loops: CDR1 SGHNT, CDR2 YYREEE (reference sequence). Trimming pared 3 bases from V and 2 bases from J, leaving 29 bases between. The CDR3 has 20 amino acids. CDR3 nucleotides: TGTGCCAGCAGCTCCCCGCACCCCTCCTTTACAGGACCGGCTAACACTGAAGCTTTCTTT. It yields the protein CASSSPHPSFTGPANTEAFF.

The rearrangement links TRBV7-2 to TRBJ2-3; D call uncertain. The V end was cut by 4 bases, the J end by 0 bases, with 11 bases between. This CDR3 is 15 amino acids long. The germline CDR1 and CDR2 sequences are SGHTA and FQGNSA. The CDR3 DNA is TGTGCCAGCAGCTCCTGGGGTCAGAGCACAGATACGCAGTATTTT. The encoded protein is CASSSWGQSTDTQYF.

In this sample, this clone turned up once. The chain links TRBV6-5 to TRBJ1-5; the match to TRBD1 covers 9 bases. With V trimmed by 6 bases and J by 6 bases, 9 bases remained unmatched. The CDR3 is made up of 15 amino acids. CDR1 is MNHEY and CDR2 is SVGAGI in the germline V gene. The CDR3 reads CASRRGTGFPQPQHF. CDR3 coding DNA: TGTGCCAGCAGGCGCGGGACAGGGTTCCCTCAGCCCCAGCATTTT.

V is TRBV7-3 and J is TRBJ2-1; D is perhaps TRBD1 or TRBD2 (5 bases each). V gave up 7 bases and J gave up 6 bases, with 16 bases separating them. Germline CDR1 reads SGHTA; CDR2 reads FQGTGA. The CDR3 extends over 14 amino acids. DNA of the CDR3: TGTGCCAGCAAAGTAGGGGACCGCGCCAATGAGCAGTTCTTC. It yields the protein CASKVGDRANEQFF.

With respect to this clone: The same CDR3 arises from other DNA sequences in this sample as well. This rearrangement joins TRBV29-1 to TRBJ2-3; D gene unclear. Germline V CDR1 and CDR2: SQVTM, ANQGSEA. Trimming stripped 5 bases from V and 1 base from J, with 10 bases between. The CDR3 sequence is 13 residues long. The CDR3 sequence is CSVMRQGTDTQYF. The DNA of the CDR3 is TGCAGCGTTATGAGGCAGGGCACAGATACGCAGTATTTT.

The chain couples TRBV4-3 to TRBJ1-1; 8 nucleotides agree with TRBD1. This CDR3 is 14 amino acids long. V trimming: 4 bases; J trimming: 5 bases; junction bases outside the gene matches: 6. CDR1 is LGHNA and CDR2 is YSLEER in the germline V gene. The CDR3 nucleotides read TGCGCCAGCAGCCGGGGACAGGTCGGGACTGAAGCTTTCTTT. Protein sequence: CASSRGQVGTEAFF.

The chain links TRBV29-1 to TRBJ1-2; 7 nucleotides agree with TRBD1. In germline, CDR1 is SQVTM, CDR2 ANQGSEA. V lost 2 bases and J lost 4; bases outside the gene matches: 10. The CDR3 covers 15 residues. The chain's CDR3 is CSVELNTGVPYGYTF. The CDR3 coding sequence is TGCAGCGTTGAATTGAATACAGGGGTCCCCTATGGCTACACCTTC.

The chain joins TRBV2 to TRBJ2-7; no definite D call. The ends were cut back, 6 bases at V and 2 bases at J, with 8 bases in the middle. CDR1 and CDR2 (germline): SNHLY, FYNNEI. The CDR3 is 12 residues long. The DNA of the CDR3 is TGTGCCAGCAGGGCAGATACCTACGAGCAGTACTTC. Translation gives CASRADTYEQYF.

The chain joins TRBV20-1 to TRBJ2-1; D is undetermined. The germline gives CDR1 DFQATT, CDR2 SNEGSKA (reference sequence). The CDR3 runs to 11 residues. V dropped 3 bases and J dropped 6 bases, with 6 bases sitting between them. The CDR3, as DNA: TGCAGTGCTAGGACCCTCAATGAGCAGTTCTTC. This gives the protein CSARTLNEQFF.

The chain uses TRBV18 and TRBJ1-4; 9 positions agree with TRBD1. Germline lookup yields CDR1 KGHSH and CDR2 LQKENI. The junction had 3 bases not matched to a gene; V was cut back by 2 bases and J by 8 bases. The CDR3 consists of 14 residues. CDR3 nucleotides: TGTGCCAGCTCACCAAGGACAGGGGAAGAAAAACTGTTTTTT. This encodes CASSPRTGEEKLFF.

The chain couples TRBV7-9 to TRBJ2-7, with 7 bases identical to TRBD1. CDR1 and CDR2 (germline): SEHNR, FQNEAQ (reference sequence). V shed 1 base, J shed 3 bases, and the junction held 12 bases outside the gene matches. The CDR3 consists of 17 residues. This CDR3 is CASSLVSRDRSFYEQYF. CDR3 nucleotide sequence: TGTGCCAGCAGCTTAGTTTCCCGGGACAGAAGCTTCTACGAGCAGTACTTC.

CDR3 sequence: CASSGSGGYTDTQYF. Written as DNA, the CDR3 is TGTGCCAGCAGCGGAAGCGGGGGATACACAGATACGCAGTATTTT. V and J are TRBV9 and TRBJ2-3; 8 bases line up with TRBD2. Germline trimming cut 3 bases from V and 2 bases from J; bases unmatched to any gene: 5. The CDR3 covers 15 residues. In germline, CDR1 is SGDLS, CDR2 YYNGEE. The entire variable domain, with the rest obtained from reference TRBV9 and TRBJ2-3, is as follows: DSGVTQTPKHLITATGQRVTLRCSPRSGDLSVYWYQQSLDQGLQFLIQYYNGEERAKGNILERFSAQQFPDLHSELNLSSLELGDSALYFCASSGSGGYTDTQYFGPGTRLTVL.

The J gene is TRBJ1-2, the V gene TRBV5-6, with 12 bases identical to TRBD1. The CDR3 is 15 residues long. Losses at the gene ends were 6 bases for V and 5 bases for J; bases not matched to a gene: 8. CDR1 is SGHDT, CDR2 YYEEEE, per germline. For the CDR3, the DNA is TGTGCCAGCATCCCTGTGGGACAGGGGGCTTATGGCTACACCTTC. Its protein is CASIPVGQGAYGYTF.

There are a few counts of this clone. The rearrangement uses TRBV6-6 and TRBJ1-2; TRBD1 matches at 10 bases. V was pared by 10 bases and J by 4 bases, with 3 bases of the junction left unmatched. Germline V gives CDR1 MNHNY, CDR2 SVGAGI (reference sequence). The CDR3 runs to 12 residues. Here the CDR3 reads CAMGQGPYGYTF. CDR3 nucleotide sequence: TGTGCCATGGGACAGGGGCCCTATGGCTACACCTTC.